Each of the 6 T cell receptor beta chains below was sequenced from the same sample in a study of T cell changes during pregnancy in multiple sclerosis. Here immunoSEQ multiplex PCR was the method, and the copy in TCRdb shows in-frame clones only, minus some. The table includes around 88,000 clones, 85% to 95% detected once. Sample: peripheral blood, taken in the first trimester of pregnancy. The receptors originated from a female donor with multiple sclerosis, enrolled in a pregnancy study.

The rearrangement joins TRBV6-6 to TRBJ1-1; a weak D match, TRBD1 (5 bases). V was cut by 6 bases and J by 3 bases, with 11 bases left in between. CDR1 and CDR2 from the germline V gene are MNHNY and SVGAGI (reference sequence). The CDR3 is 13 amino acids. For the CDR3, the DNA is TGTGCCAGCAGAGGGGTACGTGACACTGAAGCTTTCTTT. Its protein product is CASRGVRDTEAFF.

The chain carries TRBV6-1 and TRBJ2-7; 11 bases map to TRBD2. V was pared by 4 bases and J by 4 bases, with 9 bases of the junction left unmatched. This CDR3 has 16 amino acids. Looked up from germline, CDR1 is MNHNS and CDR2 is SASEGT. In DNA form, the CDR3 reads TGTGCCAGCAGTGCCGGGACTAGCGGTTCAATATACGAGCAGTACTTC. Translating it yields CASSAGTSGSIYEQYF.

The rearrangement joins TRBV6-1 to TRBJ1-5; tentative D call: TRBD1 (6 bases). Trimming cost V 6 bases and J 4 bases, with 16 bases left between them. The CDR3 runs 15 residues. Germline lookup yields CDR1 MNHNS and CDR2 SASEGT. The CDR3 DNA reads TGTGCCAGCAGGTTGGACAGTGTGAGGAATCAGCCCCAGCATTTT. Its translation is CASRLDSVRNQPQHF.

As regards this clone: Relative to the germline gene, one junction end is altered; a read error may explain this. This chain connects TRBV7-7 to TRBJ2-1; TRBD1 agrees at 10 bases. The CDR3 length is 15 residues. Germline V gene sequence: CDR1 SSHAT, CDR2 FNYEAQ (reference sequence). The CDR3 here is CASSRGQGELNEQFF. The CDR3 bases are TGTGCTAGCAGCCGTGGACAGGGGGAGTTGAATGAGCAGTTCTTC.

The V and J genes are TRBV4-3 and TRBJ2-1; TRBD2 aligns across 8 bases. The germline V gene has CDR1 LGHNA and CDR2 YSLEER. The CDR3 runs 17 residues. V lost 2 bases to trimming and J lost 6 bases; unmatched junction nucleotides: 12. CDR3 bases: TGCGCCAGCAGCCAATGGACTCCCGGGACTAGGGCCAATGAGCAGTTCTTC. As protein: CASSQWTPGTRANEQFF.

This chain uses TRBV6-1 with TRBJ2-3, with 13 bases fitting TRBD2. V lost 6 bases and J lost 0; bases outside the gene matches: 3. Germline V gene lookup returns CDR1 MNHNS and CDR2 SASEGT. The CDR3 covers 16 residues. The CDR3 coding sequence is TGTGCCAGCAGAGAACTAGCGGGAGGGAGCACAGATACGCAGTATTTT. It specifies CASRELAGGSTDTQYF.